The sequence of this TCR beta chain was determined in a study of blood T cell repertoires in COVID-19. Turning to the study itself: From the United States, Italy and Spain came samples of acute and convalescent COVID-19.

In the original processing: Reference gene primer amplification yielded estimated nucleated cell counts. This table comes from immunoSEQ multiplex PCR, and its TCRdb copy is limited to in-frame clones, with some not included. V, J and clone size are those of that table, while D and trimming were read from the DNA. The sample lists under 130,000 clones, about 76% occurring once. The germline gives CDR1 MDHEN, CDR2 SYDVKM. This CDR3 is built from 11 residues. Trimming stripped 5 bases from V and 6 bases from J, with 8 bases between. Specimen: peripheral blood. This clonotype originated in a man aged 80 or over with acute or convalescent COVID-19. The rearrangement links TRBV28 to TRBJ2-7; D ambiguous. The CDR3 bases are TGTGCCAGCAGTCCCCTCGGCGAGCAGTACTTC. This translates into CASSPLGEQYF.